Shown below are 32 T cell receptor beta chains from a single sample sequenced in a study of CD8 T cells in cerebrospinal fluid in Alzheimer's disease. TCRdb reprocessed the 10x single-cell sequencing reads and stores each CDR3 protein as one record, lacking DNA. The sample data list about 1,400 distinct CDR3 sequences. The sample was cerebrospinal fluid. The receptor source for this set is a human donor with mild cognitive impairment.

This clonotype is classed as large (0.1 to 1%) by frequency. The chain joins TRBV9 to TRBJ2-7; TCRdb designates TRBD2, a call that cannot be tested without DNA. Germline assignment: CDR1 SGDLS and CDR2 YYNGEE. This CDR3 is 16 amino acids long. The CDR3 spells CASSVSGTSFTYEQYF.

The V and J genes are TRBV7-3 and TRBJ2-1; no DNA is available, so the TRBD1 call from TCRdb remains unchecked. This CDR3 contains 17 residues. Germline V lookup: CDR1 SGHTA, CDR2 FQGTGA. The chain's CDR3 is CASSLSGGHLSSYKQFF. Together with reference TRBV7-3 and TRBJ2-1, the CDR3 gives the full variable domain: GAGVSQTPSNKVTEKGKYVELRCDPISGHTALYWYRQSLGQGPEFLIYFQGTGAADDSGLPNDRFFAVRPEGSVSTLKIQRTERGDSAVYLCASSLSGGHLSSYKQFFGPGTRLTVL.

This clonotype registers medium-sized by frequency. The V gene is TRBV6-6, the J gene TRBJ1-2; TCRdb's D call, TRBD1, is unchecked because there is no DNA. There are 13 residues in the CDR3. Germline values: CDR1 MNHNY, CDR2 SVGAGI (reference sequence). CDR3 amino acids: CASSRDRAGGYTF.

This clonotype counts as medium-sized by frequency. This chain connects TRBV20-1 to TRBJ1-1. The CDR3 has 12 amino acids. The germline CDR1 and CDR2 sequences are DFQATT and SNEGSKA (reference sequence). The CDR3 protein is CSAFYLNTEAFF.

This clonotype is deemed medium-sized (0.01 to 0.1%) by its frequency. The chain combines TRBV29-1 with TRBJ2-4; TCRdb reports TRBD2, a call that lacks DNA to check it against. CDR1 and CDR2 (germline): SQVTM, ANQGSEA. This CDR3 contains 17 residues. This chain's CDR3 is CSVEGVKGLAGENIQYF.

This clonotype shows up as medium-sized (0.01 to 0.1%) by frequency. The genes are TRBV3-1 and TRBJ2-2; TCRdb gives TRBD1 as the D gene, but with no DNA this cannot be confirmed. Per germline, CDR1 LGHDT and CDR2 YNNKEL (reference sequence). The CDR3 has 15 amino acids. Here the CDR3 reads CASSAWGPKTGELFF.

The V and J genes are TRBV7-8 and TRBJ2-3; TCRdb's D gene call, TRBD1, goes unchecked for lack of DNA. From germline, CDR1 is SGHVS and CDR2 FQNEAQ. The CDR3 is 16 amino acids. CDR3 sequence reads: CASSPRGTPDWDTQYF.

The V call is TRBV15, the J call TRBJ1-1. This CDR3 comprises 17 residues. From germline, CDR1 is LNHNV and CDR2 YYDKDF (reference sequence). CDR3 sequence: CATSRDRRGSQVAEAFF.

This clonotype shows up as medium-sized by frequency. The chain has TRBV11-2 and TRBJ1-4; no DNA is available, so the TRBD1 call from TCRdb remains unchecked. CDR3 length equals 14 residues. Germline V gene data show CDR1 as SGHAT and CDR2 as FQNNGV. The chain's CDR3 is CASSLTPGEEKLFF.

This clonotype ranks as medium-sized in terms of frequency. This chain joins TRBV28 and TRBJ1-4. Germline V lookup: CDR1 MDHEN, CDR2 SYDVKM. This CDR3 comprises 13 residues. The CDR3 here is CASSQGRNEKLFF.

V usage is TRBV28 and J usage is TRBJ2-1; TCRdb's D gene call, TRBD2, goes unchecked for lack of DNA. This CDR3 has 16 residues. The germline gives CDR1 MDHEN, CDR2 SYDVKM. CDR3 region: CASSPAGLRSYNEQFF.

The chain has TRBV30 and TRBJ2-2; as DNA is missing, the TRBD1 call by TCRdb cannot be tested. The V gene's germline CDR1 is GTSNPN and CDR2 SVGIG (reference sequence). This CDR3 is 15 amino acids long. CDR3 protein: CAWSVTGGNTGELFF.

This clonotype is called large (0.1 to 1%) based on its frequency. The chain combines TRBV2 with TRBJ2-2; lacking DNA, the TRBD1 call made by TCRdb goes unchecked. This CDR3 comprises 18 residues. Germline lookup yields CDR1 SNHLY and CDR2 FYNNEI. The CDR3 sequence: CASSEAPGQGANTGELFF.

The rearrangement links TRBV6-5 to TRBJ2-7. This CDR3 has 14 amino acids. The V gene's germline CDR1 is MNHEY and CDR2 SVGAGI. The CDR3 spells CASSYNRDSYEQYF.

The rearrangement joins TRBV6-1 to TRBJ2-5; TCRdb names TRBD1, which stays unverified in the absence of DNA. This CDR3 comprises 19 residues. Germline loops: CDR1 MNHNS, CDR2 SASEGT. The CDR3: CASSDGGPSQETQYFGQYF.

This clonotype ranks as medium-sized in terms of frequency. The CDR3 is CASSRTNEKLFF. The V gene is TRBV10-2, the J gene TRBJ1-4. This CDR3 spans 12 amino acids. The germline V gene has CDR1 WSHSY and CDR2 SAAADI.

The CDR3 here is CASSKDRDMYEQYF. The chain recombines TRBV5-1 with TRBJ2-7; no DNA is available, so the TRBD1 call from TCRdb remains unchecked. CDR3 size: 14 residues. Per germline, CDR1 SGHRS and CDR2 YFSETQ.

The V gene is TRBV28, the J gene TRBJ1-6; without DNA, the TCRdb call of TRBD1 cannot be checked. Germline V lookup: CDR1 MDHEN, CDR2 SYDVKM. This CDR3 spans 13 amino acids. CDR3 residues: CASSSPASSPLHF.

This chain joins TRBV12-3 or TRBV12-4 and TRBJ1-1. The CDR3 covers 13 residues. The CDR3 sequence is CASRFSMNTEAFF.

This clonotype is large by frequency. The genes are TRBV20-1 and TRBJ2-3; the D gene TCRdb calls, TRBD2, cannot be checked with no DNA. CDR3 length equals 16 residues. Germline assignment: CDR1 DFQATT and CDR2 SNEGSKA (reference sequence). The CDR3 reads CSARVGSGRYTDTQYF.

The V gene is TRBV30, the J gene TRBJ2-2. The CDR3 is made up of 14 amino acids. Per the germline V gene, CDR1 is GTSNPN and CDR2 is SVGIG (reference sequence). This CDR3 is CAWRGQANTGSCFF.

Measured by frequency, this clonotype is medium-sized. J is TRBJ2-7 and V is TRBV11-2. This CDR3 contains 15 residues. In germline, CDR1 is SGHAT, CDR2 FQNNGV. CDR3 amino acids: CASSLDLQASYEQYF.

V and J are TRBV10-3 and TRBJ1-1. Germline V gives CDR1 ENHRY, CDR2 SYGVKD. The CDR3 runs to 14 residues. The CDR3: CAIREHTMNTEAFF.

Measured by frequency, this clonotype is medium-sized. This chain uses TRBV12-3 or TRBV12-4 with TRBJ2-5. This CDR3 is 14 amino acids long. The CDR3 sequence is CASSSSTPQETQYF.

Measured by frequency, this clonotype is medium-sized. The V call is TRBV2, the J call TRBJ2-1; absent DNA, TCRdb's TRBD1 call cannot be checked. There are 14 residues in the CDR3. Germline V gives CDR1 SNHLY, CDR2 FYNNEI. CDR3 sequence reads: CASTGTGVYNEQFF. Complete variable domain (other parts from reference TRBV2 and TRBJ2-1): EPEVTQTPSHQVTQMGQEVILRCVPISNHLYFYWYRQILGQKVEFLVSFYNNEISEKSEIFDDQFSVERPDGSNFTLKIRSTKLEDSAMYFCASTGTGVYNEQFFGPGTRLTVL.

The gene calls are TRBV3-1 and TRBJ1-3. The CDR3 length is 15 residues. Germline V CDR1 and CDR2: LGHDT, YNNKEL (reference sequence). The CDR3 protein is CASRDGVSSGNTIYF.

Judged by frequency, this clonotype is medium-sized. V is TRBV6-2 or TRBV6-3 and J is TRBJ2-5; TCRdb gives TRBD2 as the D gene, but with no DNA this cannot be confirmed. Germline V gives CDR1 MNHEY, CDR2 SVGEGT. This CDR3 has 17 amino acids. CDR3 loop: CASSHKVRTSGQETQYF.

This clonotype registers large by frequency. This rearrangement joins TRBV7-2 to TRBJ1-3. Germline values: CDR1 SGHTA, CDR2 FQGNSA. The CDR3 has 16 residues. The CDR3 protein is CASSFVGLGSGNTIYF.

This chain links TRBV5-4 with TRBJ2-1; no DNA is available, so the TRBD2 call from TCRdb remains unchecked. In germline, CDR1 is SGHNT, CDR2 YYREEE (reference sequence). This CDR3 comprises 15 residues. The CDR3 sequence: CASSPREGSYNEQFF.

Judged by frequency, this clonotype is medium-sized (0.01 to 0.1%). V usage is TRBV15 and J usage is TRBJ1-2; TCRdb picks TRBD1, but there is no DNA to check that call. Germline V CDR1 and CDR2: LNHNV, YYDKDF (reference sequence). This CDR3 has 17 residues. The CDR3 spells CATSREHGQGAYYGYTF.

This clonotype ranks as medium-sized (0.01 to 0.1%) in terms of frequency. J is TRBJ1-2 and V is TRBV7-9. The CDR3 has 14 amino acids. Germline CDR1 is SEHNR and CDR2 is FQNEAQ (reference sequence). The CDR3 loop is CASSLALDVTGYTF. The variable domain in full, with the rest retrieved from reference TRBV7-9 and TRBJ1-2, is DTGVSQNPRHKITKRGQNVTFRCDPISEHNRLYWYRQTLGQGPEFLTYFQNEAQLEKSRLLSDRFSAERPKGSFSTLEIQRTEQGDSAMYLCASSLALDVTGYTFGSGTRLTVV.

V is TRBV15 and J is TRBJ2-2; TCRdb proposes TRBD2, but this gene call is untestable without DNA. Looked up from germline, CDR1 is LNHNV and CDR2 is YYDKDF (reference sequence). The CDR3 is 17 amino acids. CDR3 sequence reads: CATSRGLAGSDTGELFF.